The clone carrying this TCR beta chain has at least ten counts. The time point denotes: newly diagnosed GD, antithyroid drugs for less than 3 months. Construction of the TCR library relied on RNA isolated from PBMCs. This CDR3 is 16 amino acids long. V gave up 4 bases and J gave up 6 bases; unmatched junction bases: 9. Germline V gene sequence: CDR1 MNHEY, CDR2 SVGEGT. This specimen comes from a study of regulatory T cells in long-lasting Graves disease. Arm-PCR of CDR3 regions and iRepertoire HTBI primers were used to build TCR beta libraries. Each CDR3 protein is one row after TCRdb ran MiXCR on the multiplex PCR reads. The table has approximately 350,000 distinct CDR3 sequences, about 17% seen once. The data also belong to a second study, concerning T cells in Graves' hyperthyroidism and ophthalmopathy. That work states: Researchers ran a first-round RT-PCR on the TCR CDR3 using the HTBI primer set. Researchers report that a 13 V-J model separated ophthalmopathy from stable hyperthyroidism.

The chain carries TRBV6-2 or TRBV6-3 and TRBJ1-6, with 7 bases identical to TRBD1. The material was peripheral blood mononuclear cells (PBMCs), obtained at new diagnosis, from a patient treated with antithyroid drugs. The TCR sequence derives from a woman aged 18-29 years with Graves disease. In DNA, the CDR3 is TGTGCCAGCAGTTCCGGGACAGCGACCTTTAATTCACCCCTCCACTTT. Encoded protein: CASSSGTATFNSPLHF.